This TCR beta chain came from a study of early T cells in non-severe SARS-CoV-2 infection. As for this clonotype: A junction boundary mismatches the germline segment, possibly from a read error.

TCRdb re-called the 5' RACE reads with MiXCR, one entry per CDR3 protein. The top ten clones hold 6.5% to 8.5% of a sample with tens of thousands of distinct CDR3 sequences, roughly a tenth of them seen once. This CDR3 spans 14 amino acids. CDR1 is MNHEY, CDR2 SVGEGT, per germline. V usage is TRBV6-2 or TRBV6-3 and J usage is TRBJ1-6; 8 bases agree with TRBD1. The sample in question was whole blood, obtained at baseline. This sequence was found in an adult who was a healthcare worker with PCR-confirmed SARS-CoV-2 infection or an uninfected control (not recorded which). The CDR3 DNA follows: TGTGCCAGCAGAGCGGACAGGGATAAATCACCCCTCCACTTT. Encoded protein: CASRADRDKSPLHF.